Shown below are 8 T cell receptor beta chains from a single sample sequenced in a study of cytomegalovirus exposure and HLA in healthy donors. In the PCR, 60 Vbeta and 13 Jbeta primers were used. Clones were read by immunoSEQ multiplex PCR, and TCRdb kept only the in-frame ones, dropping some. The sample includes roughly 120,000 clones, 65% to 80% of them seen just once. Sequenced material: PBMCs. The source is a man between 18 and 29 years old in good health and CMV-seropositive.

The chain recombines TRBV11-1 with TRBJ1-1; 7 nucleotides align to TRBD1. This CDR3 contains 15 residues. Germline assignment: CDR1 SGHAT and CDR2 FQDESV (reference sequence). J lost 1 base, V lost 5 bases, and 7 bases had no gene match. CDR3 DNA sequence: TGTGCCAGCAGCCCATACAGGGGATCGAACACTGAAGCTTTCTTT. Its protein product is CASSPYRGSNTEAFF.

A single count supports this clone. The chain is built from TRBV9 and TRBJ2-5; 9 nucleotides agree with TRBD2. CDR3 length equals 16 residues. J lost 5 bases, V lost 2 bases, and 10 bases had no gene match. The germline CDR1 and CDR2 sequences are SGDLS and YYNGEE. The CDR3 here is CASSVSGGGAGETQYF. CDR3 nucleotide sequence: TGTGCCAGCAGCGTGTCCGGCGGGGGGGCCGGTGAGACCCAGTACTTC.

V gene TRBV6-5 combines with J gene TRBJ1-1; D is unresolved. CDR1 and CDR2 (germline): MNHEY, SVGAGI. There are 14 residues in the CDR3. V was pared by 10 bases and J by 4 bases, with 19 bases between. CDR3 loop: CATTLGARSTEAFF. The DNA of the CDR3 is TGTGCCACCACTTTGGGAGCCAGGAGCACTGAAGCTTTCTTT.

V and J are TRBV27 and TRBJ1-6; TRBD1 matches 10 bases. The CDR3 has 17 residues. Germline V CDR1 and CDR2: MNHEY, SMNVEV (reference sequence). V shed 5 bases and J 1 base; nucleotides not matched to a gene: 5. The CDR3, as DNA: TGTGCCAGCAGTCGGGACAGGGGAAGTTCCTATAATTCACCCCTCCACTTT. Amino acids: CASSRDRGSSYNSPLHF.

This clone was counted between two and nine times. The chain carries TRBV6-4 and TRBJ2-1, with 13 nucleotides matching TRBD2. The germline V gene has CDR1 MRHNA and CDR2 SNTAGT. J lost 7 bases, V lost 2 bases, and 5 bases had no gene match. The CDR3 is 16 residues long. The CDR3 region is CASSDGLAGDSNEQFF. CDR3 nucleotides: TGTGCCAGCAGTGACGGACTAGCGGGAGATTCTAATGAGCAGTTCTTC.

The genes are TRBV28 and TRBJ1-1, with 12 nucleotides matching TRBD1. This CDR3 has 19 residues. CDR1 and CDR2 from the germline V gene are MDHEN and SYDVKM. J gave up 5 bases and V 6 bases, and 19 bases lay outside the gene matches. The DNA for the CDR3 is TGTGCCAGCAGACCGGGACAGGGGGCGTGGAAATTTGTCTATACTGAAGCTTTCTTT. It specifies CASRPGQGAWKFVYTEAFF. The full variable domain, in which reference TRBV28 and TRBJ1-1 provide the parts outside the CDR3, is DVKVTQSSRYLVKRTGEKVFLECVQDMDHENMFWYRQDPGLGLRLIYFSYDVKMKEKGDIPEGYSVSREKKERFSLILESASTNQTSMYLCASRPGQGAWKFVYTEAFFGQGTRLTVV.

CDR3 amino acids: CASSPLRQGSNTGELFF. For the CDR3, the DNA is TGTGCCAGCTCACCTCTTAGACAGGGATCGAACACCGGGGAGCTGTTTTTT. J is TRBJ2-2 and V is TRBV18; 7 bases are a match to TRBD1. The CDR3 contains 17 residues. V was pared by 3 bases and J by 0 bases, with 7 bases of the junction left unmatched. CDR1 and CDR2 (germline): KGHSH, LQKENI.

This clone was seen a handful of times. The chain links TRBV10-3 to TRBJ1-2; TRBD1 agrees at 7 bases. The V gene end was trimmed by 5 bases and the J gene end by 8 bases; junction bases not matched to a gene: 5. The germline CDR1 and CDR2 sequences are ENHRY and SYGVKD. CDR3 length equals 12 residues. This CDR3 is CAISFGGQGYTF. CDR3 bases: TGTGCCATCAGTTTCGGGGGACAGGGCTACACCTTC.